A selection of T cell receptor beta chains follows, all from one sample in a study of T cell repertoires in cytomegalovirus infection. Each CDR3 protein gets one entry after TCRdb re-called the reads with MiXCR. The sample consists of 450,000 to 600,000 distinct CDR3 sequences, approximately 11% of them appearing once. Material for sequencing was PBMCs. These receptors were obtained from a human donor in good health (CMV status not recorded). Some clones in this sample may be carry-over from other donors' samples. The CDR3 runs from the conserved cysteine through the conserved F or W. D genes are given only for firm matches. Part of the rows lack a size; the others show once, few, many or a class for expanded clones.

CDR3nt	CDR3aa	d_gene	v_gene	j_gene	abundance
TGCAGTGCTAGAGAGGGGCGGGAGGGCCTCGGTGAGCAGTTCTTC	CSAREGREGLGEQFF	TRBD2	TRBV20-1	TRBJ2-1	-
TGTGCCAGCAGCCAGGTTATCTCGGGGGGACAAGAGACCCAGTACTTC	CASSQVISGGQETQYF	TRBD2	TRBV3-1	TRBJ2-5	-
TGTGCCAGCAGCGCAGCCTGGAGTCGGGAGCTCGATGAGCAGTTCTTC	CASSAAWSRELDEQFF	-	TRBV7-9	TRBJ2-1	many
TGTGCCAGCAGCTTAGGAACCAGGAGTCACTATGGCTACACCTTC	CASSLGTRSHYGYTF	-	TRBV7-9	TRBJ1-2	many
TGTGCCAGCAGCTCTTACAGGGGTTCCGGGGAGCTGTTTTTT	CASSSYRGSGELFF	TRBD1	TRBV27	TRBJ2-2	many
TGTGCCAGCAGCTCGGACAGGGGTGATTACGAGCAGTACTTC	CASSSDRGDYEQYF	TRBD1	TRBV7-2	TRBJ2-7	many
TGCGCCAGCAGCTCTTCATTCTACGAGCAGTACTTC	CASSSSFYEQYF	-	TRBV5-1	TRBJ2-7	few
TGTGCCAGCAGTTTTGGGACAGGGAAGAAACTGTTTTTT	CASSFGTGKKLFF	TRBD1	TRBV27	TRBJ1-4	few
TGTGCCAGCAGCTTGGGTCGCGGGGGAAACAATGAGCAGTTCTTC	CASSLGRGGNNEQFF	TRBD2	TRBV5-4	TRBJ2-1	-
TGTGCCAGCAGCTTGGGAGACGGGCGGGAGGGCCTTAGCGAGCAGTACTTC	CASSLGDGREGLSEQYF	TRBD2	TRBV7-8	TRBJ2-7	many
TGTGCCAGCAGCGCACCCGACAGGGGCAATGAGCAGTTCTTC	CASSAPDRGNEQFF	TRBD1	TRBV9	TRBJ2-1	-
TGTGCCAGTAGTGCGGGACTAGTAACCGGGGAGCTGTTTTTT	CASSAGLVTGELFF	TRBD2	TRBV19	TRBJ2-2	many
TGCGCCAGCAGTCAAGGAGGGGGGACTAGGGAGCAGTACTTC	CASSQGGGTREQYF	TRBD2	TRBV23-1	TRBJ2-7	many
TGTGCCAGCAGACAGGGGGCCTACGAGCAGTACTTC	CASRQGAYEQYF	TRBD1	TRBV6-1	TRBJ2-7	-
TGTGCCAGCAGCCACAGGACAGGGGGCTTGGAGCAGTTCTTC	CASSHRTGGLEQFF	TRBD1	TRBV11-1	TRBJ2-1	many
TGTGCCAGCAGTTTAGCACCGGGACAGGCCTACGAGCAGTACTTC	CASSLAPGQAYEQYF	TRBD1	TRBV12-3/TRBV12-4	TRBJ2-7	-
TGCGCCAGCAGCTCCCCCAGCCTCAATTCACCCCTCCACTTT	CASSSPSLNSPLHF	-	TRBV5-1	TRBJ1-6	many
TGTGCCATCAGTGAGAGGAAGAACACTGAAGCTTTCTTT	CAISERKNTEAFF	-	TRBV10-3	TRBJ1-1	few
TGCAGCGTTGGCACAGGGATACCCTACGAGCAGTACTTC	CSVGTGIPYEQYF	-	TRBV29-1	TRBJ2-7	many
TGCAGCGTGCCCCCGGACAGGGGGGACTATACGAGAGGCTACACCTTC	CSVPPDRGDYTRGYTF	TRBD1	TRBV29-1	TRBJ1-2	-
TGTGCCATCAGTGAGAGCCCGAGCTTAGTTAACTATGGCTACACCTTC	CAISESPSLVNYGYTF	-	TRBV10-3	TRBJ1-2	many
TGTGCCAGCACCATGGACAGGGGCAGTGGCTACACCTTC	CASTMDRGSGYTF	TRBD1	TRBV5-4	TRBJ1-2	many
TGTGCCGCCACCGGGACTAACGACAATGAGCAGTTCTTC	CAATGTNDNEQFF	TRBD2	TRBV10-3	TRBJ2-1	many
TGTGCCAGCAGCCCGTCGGGGGCGAGCGGAGCTTTCTTT	CASSPSGASGAFF	-	TRBV11-2	TRBJ1-1	many
TGTGCCAGCAGCTCTGCCAAAAACTATGGCTACACCTTC	CASSSAKNYGYTF	-	TRBV6-1	TRBJ1-2	many
TGTGCCAGCAGTTTTGGGTCCAATGAGCAGTTCTTC	CASSFGSNEQFF	-	TRBV28	TRBJ2-1	many
TGTGCCAGCAGTTTTACCCGGAGCAATCAGCCCCAGCATTTT	CASSFTRSNQPQHF	-	TRBV12-3/TRBV12-4	TRBJ1-5	many
TGTGCCAGCACCGGACAATATAGCAATCAGCCCCAGCATTTT	CASTGQYSNQPQHF	-	TRBV2	TRBJ1-5	-
TGCGCCAGCAGCCAAGTCTCGAGGGGGCTTGGCTATGGCTACACCTTC	CASSQVSRGLGYGYTF	TRBD1	TRBV4-1	TRBJ1-2	few
TGCAGTGCCCTCTCTAGTCTCCACCAAGAGACCCAGTACTTC	CSALSSLHQETQYF	-	TRBV20-1	TRBJ2-5	few
TGCGCCAGCAGTCTAGGCGACGGGAGGCAAGAGACCCAGTACTTC	CASSLGDGRQETQYF	TRBD2	TRBV4-1	TRBJ2-5	many
TGTGCCAGCAGACTCGTGCCCCGGGGGCAGTTCTTC	CASRLVPRGQFF	-	TRBV2	TRBJ2-1	many
TGCGCCAGCAGCTTGGGAGGACTAGCGGAGGTGACCCAGTACTTC	CASSLGGLAEVTQYF	TRBD2	TRBV5-1	TRBJ2-5	-
TGTGCCAGCAGTTTATCGGTCACCTACGAGCAGTACTTC	CASSLSVTYEQYF	-	TRBV27	TRBJ2-7	many
TGTGCCAGCAGTGACGTGGGGGGTTACACTGAAGCTTTCTTT	CASSDVGGYTEAFF	-	TRBV6-2/TRBV6-3	TRBJ1-1	-
TGTGCCAGCACCGGGGGTAGCGCCAACTACAATGAGCAGTTCTTC	CASTGGSANYNEQFF	-	TRBV27	TRBJ2-1	many
TGTGCCAGCACGCCGACCCTTTCCCCCGACAATGAGCAGTTCTTC	CASTPTLSPDNEQFF	-	TRBV27	TRBJ2-1	once
TGTGCCAGCAGTTCAACAGGACCTACGGGAGAGACCCAGTACTTC	CASSSTGPTGETQYF	-	TRBV28	TRBJ2-5	many
TGTGCCAGCAGCCCAACCCGGGCCAAGTTTGGGACTATCAATGAGCAGTTCTTC	CASSPTRAKFGTINEQFF	TRBD2	TRBV14	TRBJ2-1	few
TGTGCCAGCAGCGACAGGGAAAGCACAGATACGCAGTATTTT	CASSDRESTDTQYF	TRBD1	TRBV5-4	TRBJ2-3	many
TGCGCCAGCAGCTTGAGTCAGGGAGGGAACTATGGCTACACCTTC	CASSLSQGGNYGYTF	-	TRBV5-1	TRBJ1-2	few
TGTGCCAGCAGCTTATACGCAGGGGGAACCTACGAGCAGTACTTC	CASSLYAGGTYEQYF	TRBD1	TRBV7-3	TRBJ2-7	many
TGTGCCAGCAGCGGGACAGGGGCTGGGGGCACTGAAGCTTTCTTT	CASSGTGAGGTEAFF	TRBD1	TRBV9	TRBJ1-1	many
TGTGCCAGCAGCCAAGGGGGGGCGTTCACTGAAGCTTTCTTT	CASSQGGAFTEAFF	-	TRBV3-1	TRBJ1-1	few
TGTGCCAGCAGCTTAGATCAGGGGGCCCACACTGAAGCTTTCTTT	CASSLDQGAHTEAFF	TRBD1	TRBV7-2	TRBJ1-1	many
TGTGCCTGGAGCGCCCAGGGCAGGCAGCCCCAGCATTTT	CAWSAQGRQPQHF	-	TRBV30	TRBJ1-5	many
TGTGCCAGCAGCTTAGGATGGGACTATTACACAGATACGCAGTATTTT	CASSLGWDYYTDTQYF	TRBD2	TRBV7-9	TRBJ2-3	many
TGTGCCAGCAGCGTAGCGTCGGGGGACGGCTACACCTTC	CASSVASGDGYTF	-	TRBV9	TRBJ1-2	few
TGTGCCAGCAGCTTAATTGGGGGACAGATCCCTAACTATGGCTACACCTTC	CASSLIGGQIPNYGYTF	TRBD1	TRBV7-9	TRBJ1-2	many
TGTGCCAGCAGCTTAGGGACGTATTCTTACGAGCAGTACTTC	CASSLGTYSYEQYF	-	TRBV7-8	TRBJ2-7	many